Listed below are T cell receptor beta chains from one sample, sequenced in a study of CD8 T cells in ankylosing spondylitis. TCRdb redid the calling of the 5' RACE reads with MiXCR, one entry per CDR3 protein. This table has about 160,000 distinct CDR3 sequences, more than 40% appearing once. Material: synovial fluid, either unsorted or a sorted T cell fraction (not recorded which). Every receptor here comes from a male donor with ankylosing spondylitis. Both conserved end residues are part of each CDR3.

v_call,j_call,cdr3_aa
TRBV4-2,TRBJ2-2,CASSQEGAGFYADTGELFF
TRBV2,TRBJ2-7,CASRGTTVYEQYF
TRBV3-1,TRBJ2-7,CASSPLPSRVGEQYF
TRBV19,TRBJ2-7,CASSMRLASEQYF
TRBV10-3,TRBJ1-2,CAIAGTGGVYGYTF
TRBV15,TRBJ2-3,CATSRGPLGSSDTQYF
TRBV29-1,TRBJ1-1,CSVIRVGLMNTEAFF
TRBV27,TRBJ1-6,CASSLSQSSPLHF
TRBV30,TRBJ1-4,CAWSVLVSPPALFF
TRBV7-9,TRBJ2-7,CASSFAGTGGYEQYF
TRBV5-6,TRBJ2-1,CASRWGGQANNEQFF
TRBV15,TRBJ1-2,CATSRGWDIATNYGYTF
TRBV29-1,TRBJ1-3,CSGLLGGSGNTIYF
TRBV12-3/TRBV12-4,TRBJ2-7,CATAPGTGALNRPNEQYF
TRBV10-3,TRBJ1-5,CAISRDRKIHSNQPQHF
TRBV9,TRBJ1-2,CASSPQLLYNYGYTF
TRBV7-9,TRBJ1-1,CASSPQGQTNTEAFF
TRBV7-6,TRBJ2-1,CASSSRTSAPNEQFF
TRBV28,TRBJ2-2,CASSLWSWRQIDTGELFF
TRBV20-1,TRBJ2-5,CSATRDSPRETQYF
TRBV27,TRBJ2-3,CASSLAGMATDTQYF
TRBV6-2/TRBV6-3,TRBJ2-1,CASSYHLAVEGNEQFF
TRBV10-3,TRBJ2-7,CAISESRWTGVPYEQYF
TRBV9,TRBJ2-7,CASSPLSSGYYEQYF
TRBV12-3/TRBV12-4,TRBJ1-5,CASSTGTGGFLVQPQHF
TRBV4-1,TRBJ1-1,CASSQVIGFTEAFF
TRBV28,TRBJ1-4,CASSPNYREGGFNEKLFF
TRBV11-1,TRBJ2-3,CASSNRWGLRATSTDTQYF
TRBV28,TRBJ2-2,CASSFVRVLTGELFF
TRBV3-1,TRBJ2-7,CASSPGTSFFEQYF
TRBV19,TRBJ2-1,CASNLGSAYNEQFF
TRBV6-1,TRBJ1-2,CASRDSENYGYTF
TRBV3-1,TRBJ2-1,CASSWTSGVHNEQFF
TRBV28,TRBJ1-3,CASSLTFGNTIYF
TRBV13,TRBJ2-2,CASSLGDKELFF
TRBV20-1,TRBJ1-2,CSARVGGISRGYTF
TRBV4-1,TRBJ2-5,CASSQGEVGLAGQETQYF
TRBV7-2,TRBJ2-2,CASSLGGGFTGELFF
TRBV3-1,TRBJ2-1,CASSQGDGHTNEQFF
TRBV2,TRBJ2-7,CASTTGTGPYEQYF
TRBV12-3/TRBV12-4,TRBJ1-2,CASSLRSLGSDGYTF
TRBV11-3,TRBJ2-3,CASSPWDRVNDADTQYF
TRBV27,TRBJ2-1,CASSLVRPSGGPHLYNEQFF
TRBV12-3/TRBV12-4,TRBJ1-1,CASRSWDVSNTEAFF
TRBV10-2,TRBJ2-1,CASGGYPNNEQFF
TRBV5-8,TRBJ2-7,CASSKPGQHYEQYF